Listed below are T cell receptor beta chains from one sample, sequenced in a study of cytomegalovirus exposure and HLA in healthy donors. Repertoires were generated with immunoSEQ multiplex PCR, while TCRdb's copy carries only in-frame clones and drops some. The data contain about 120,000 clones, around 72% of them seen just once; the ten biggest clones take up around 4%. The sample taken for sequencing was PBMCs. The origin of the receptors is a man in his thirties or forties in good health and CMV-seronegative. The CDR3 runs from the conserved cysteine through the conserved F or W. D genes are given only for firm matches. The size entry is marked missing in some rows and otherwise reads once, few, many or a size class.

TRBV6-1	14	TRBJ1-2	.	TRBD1	TGTGCCAGCAGTTCGGACAGGGGAGGGTATGGCTACACCTTC	CASSSDRGGYGYTF
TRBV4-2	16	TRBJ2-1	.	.	TGTGCCAGCAGCCAAGATGGGGCCCAAGCCGGGAATGAGCAGTTCTTC	CASSQDGAQAGNEQFF
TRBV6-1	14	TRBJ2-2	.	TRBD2	TGTGCCAGCAGCCGGGGACTAGCTACCGGGGAGCTGTTTTTT	CASSRGLATGELFF
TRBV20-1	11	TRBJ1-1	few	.	TGTGCGGGGGTTTGGGACACTGAAGCTTTCTTT	CAGVWDTEAFF
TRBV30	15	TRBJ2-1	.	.	TGTGCCTGGAGTGTACCGGGGGATTTCGACAATGAGCAGTTCTTC	CAWSVPGDFDNEQFF
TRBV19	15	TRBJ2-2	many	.	TGTGCCAGTAGCGACCCGGCAGGGTGGGCCGGGGAGCTGTTTTTT	CASSDPAGWAGELFF
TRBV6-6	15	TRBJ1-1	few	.	TGTGCCAGCTTAATGATAATTGCAGGCGGGACTGAAGCTTTCTTT	CASLMIIAGGTEAFF
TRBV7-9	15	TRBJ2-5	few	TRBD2	TGTGCCAGCAGCTTAGCGCGGGGGGGCCAAGAGACCCAGTACTTC	CASSLARGGQETQYF
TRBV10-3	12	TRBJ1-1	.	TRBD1	TGTGCCATCGGACAGGGAAATTTTGAAGCTTTCTTT	CAIGQGNFEAFF
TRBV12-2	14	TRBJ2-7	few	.	TGTGCAAGTCGCTTGCAGGGACTTCCATCCGAGCAGTACTTC	CASRLQGLPSEQYF
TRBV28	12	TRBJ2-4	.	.	TGTGCCAGCAGTTTATTCGGGACATCAGTGTACTTC	CASSLFGTSVYF
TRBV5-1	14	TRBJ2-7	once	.	TGCGCCAGCAGCTTGTACAGGGTCTCCTCCGAGCAGTACTTC	CASSLYRVSSEQYF
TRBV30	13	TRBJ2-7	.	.	TGTGCCTGGAGTACGACAATTTCGGGGGAGCAGTACTTC	CAWSTTISGEQYF
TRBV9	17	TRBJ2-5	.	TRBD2	TGTGCCAGCAGCGTAGGGACTAGCGGGGGGAGTGGAGAGACCCAGTACTTC	CASSVGTSGGSGETQYF
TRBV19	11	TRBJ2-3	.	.	TGTGCCAGTAGTATTACTAATACGCAGTATTTT	CASSITNTQYF
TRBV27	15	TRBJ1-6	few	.	TGTGCCAGCAGTCTGGGACTCGAATATAATTCACCCCTCCACTTT	CASSLGLEYNSPLHF
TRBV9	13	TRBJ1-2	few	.	TGTGCCAGCAGGCAAGAGGCTAACTATGGCTACACCTTC	CASRQEANYGYTF
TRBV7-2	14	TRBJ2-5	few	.	TGTGCCAGCAGCTTGACAGGGACTTCGGAGACCCAGTACTTC	CASSLTGTSETQYF
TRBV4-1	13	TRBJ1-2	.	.	TGCGCCAGCAGCCCTGGACTAAACTATGGCTACACCTTC	CASSPGLNYGYTF
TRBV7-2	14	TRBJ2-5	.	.	TGTGCCAGCAGCTACTCAGGGATCCAAGAGACCCAGTACTTC	CASSYSGIQETQYF
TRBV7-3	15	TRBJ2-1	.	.	TGTGCCAGCGGCTTTAGGGGGGGTTTGGTCAATGAGCAGTTCTTC	CASGFRGGLVNEQFF
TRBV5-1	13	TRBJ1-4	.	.	TGCGCCAGCTCCGGGACAACTAATGAAAAACTGTTTTTT	CASSGTTNEKLFF
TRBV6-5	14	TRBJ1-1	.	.	TGTGCCAGCAGTTACTCGCACAGGGACACTGAAGCTTTCTTT	CASSYSHRDTEAFF
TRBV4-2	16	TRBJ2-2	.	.	TGTGCCAGCAGCCAAGTCATGTTTAGCGTGGCCGGGGAGCTGTTTTTT	CASSQVMFSVAGELFF
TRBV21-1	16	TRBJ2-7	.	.	TGTGCCAGCACTTTTGTGGGCAGATATTCTCCCTACGAGCAGTACTTC	CASTFVGRYSPYEQYF
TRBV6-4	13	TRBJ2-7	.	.	TGTGCCAGCAGTGTCTTTAGCTCCTACGAGCAGTACTTC	CASSVFSSYEQYF
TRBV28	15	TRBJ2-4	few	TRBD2	TGTGCCAGCAGTTTAGGAGCGGGGGGGGCAAACATTCAGTACTTC	CASSLGAGGANIQYF
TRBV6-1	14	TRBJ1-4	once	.	TGTGCCAGCAGTGAAGGGCAGGGGTCTGAAAAACTGTTTTTT	CASSEGQGSEKLFF
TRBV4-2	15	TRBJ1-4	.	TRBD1	TGTGCCAGCAGCAACACCGGGACAGAAGATGAAAAACTGTTTTTT	CASSNTGTEDEKLFF
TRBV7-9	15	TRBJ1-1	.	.	TGTGCCAGCAGCTTAGGAGACAAAAAGAACACTGAAGCTTTCTTT	CASSLGDKKNTEAFF
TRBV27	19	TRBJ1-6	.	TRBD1	TGTGCCAGCAGTTCCGCAGGGGGCAATTCGATTTTTGGGGATTCACCCCTCCACTTT	CASSSAGGNSIFGDSPLHF
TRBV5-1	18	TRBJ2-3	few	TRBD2	TGCGCCAGCAGCTTCGAATGGACTAGCGGGGGGAACACAGATACGCAGTATTTT	CASSFEWTSGGNTDTQYF
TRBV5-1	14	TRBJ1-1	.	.	TGCGCCAGCAACCTCGGGATAGGGGGCACTGAAGCTTTCTTT	CASNLGIGGTEAFF
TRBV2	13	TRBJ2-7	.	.	TGTGCCAGCGGGGGGCGGGGGAGGGACGAGCAGTACTTC	CASGGRGRDEQYF
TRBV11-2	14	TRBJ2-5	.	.	TGTGCCAGCAGCTTAGTGATAGGGGGGGCGACCCAGTACTTC	CASSLVIGGATQYF
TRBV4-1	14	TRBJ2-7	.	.	TGCGCCAGCAGCCTGTCGACTACCCTTTACGAGCAGTACTTC	CASSLSTTLYEQYF
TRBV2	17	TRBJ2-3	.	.	TGTGCCAGCAGTGCCCTTAACGTGCTACCACGCACAGATACGCAGTATTTT	CASSALNVLPRTDTQYF
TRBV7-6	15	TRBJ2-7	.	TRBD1	TGTGCCAGCAGCTTAGGTCCCACAGGGGTGCACGAGCAGTACTTC	CASSLGPTGVHEQYF
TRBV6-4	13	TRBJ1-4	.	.	TGTGCCAGCAAGTCAGGGGTAGGTGAAAAACTGTTTTTT	CASKSGVGEKLFF
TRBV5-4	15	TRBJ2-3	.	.	TGTGCCAGCAGTATGGGGGGGGCGAGCACAGATACGCAGTATTTT	CASSMGGASTDTQYF
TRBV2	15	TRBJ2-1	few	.	TGTGCCAGCAGTGAAGCGTTGGAGATCGGCGGTGAGCAGTTCTTC	CASSEALEIGGEQFF
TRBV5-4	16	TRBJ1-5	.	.	TGTGCCAGCAGCTCCGCGGGGGCTTATAGCAATCAGCCCCAGCATTTT	CASSSAGAYSNQPQHF
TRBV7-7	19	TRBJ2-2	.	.	TGTGCTAGCAGCGAGCCTCGTCCCAGCGCGGTACCGAACACCGGGGAGCTGTTTTTT	CASSEPRPSAVPNTGELFF
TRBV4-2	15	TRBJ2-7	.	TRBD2	TGTGCCAGCAGCCAGGATTTACTAGCGAGCTACGAGCAGTACTTC	CASSQDLLASYEQYF